The next 8 T cell receptor beta chains were all read from a single sample in a study of blood T cell repertoires in COVID-19. Sequencing used immunoSEQ multiplex PCR; TCRdb keeps in-frame clones, though not all of them. The sample has roughly 250,000 clones, about 87% seen once. Material for sequencing was PBMCs or T cells enriched from blood (not recorded which). All receptors come from a woman aged 45-65 years who had recovered from COVID-19.

The chain carries TRBV7-9 and TRBJ1-1; D is possibly TRBD1 (5 bases). The V gene lost 1 base and the J gene lost 12 bases, with 15 bases spanning the gap. Germline V gene data show CDR1 as SEHNR and CDR2 as FQNEAQ (reference sequence). This CDR3 has 13 residues. The CDR3 protein is CASSLDEEGIPFF. The DNA for the CDR3 is TGTGCCAGCAGCTTAGACGAGGAGGGGATTCCTTTCTTT.

The V and J genes are TRBV23-1 and TRBJ1-1; 7 bases are shared with TRBD1. TRBV23-1 is filed as an ORF, its function uncertain. The V gene end was trimmed by 0 bases and the J gene end by 5 bases; junction bases not matched to a gene: 15. The CDR3 totals 18 residues. CDR3 DNA: TGCGCCAGCAGTCAATCTACGGACAGGCTCACCCTCTGGACTGAAGCTTTCTTT. Translating gives CASSQSTDRLTLWTEAFF.

A note on this clone: At one boundary the junction diverges from the germline segment, which might be a read error. The chain joins TRBV6-5 to TRBJ1-2; 7 bases fit TRBD1. The length of the CDR3 is 13 residues. Looked up from germline, CDR1 is MNHEY and CDR2 is SVGAGI. As DNA, the CDR3 is TGTGCCAGCAGGGACAGGACTAATTATGGCTACACCTTC. Amino acids: CASRDRTNYGYTF.

This clone was detected a few times. The rearrangement links TRBV4-1 to TRBJ2-7; 9 bases line up with TRBD2. The length of the CDR3 is 19 residues. Trimming at V came to 0 bases and at J to 3 bases, leaving 15 bases not matched to a gene. Germline V gene sequence: CDR1 MGHRA, CDR2 YSYEKL. The CDR3 coding sequence is TGCGCCAGCAGCCAAGAAGGCGGTCAGGGACTAGCAACTGTCTACGAGCAGTACTTC. Amino acid sequence: CASSQEGGQGLATVYEQYF.

This clone has only one observation. The chain uses TRBV5-1 and TRBJ1-6; D is possibly TRBD1 (5 bases). CDR1 SGHRS and CDR2 YFSETQ come from the germline V gene. The CDR3 extends over 13 amino acids. The V and J ends lost 5 bases and 5 bases respectively, with 8 bases between them. Written as DNA, the CDR3 is TGCGCCAGCAGGTGGGGGGATAATTCACCCCTCCACTTT. It yields the protein CASRWGDNSPLHF.

The chain uses TRBV18 and TRBJ1-4; D is unclear. CDR1 and CDR2 (germline): KGHSH, LQKENI. The V and J ends lost 3 bases and 0 bases respectively, with 8 bases between them. The CDR3 has 15 amino acids. The CDR3 DNA reads as TGTGCCAGCTCACCGCCTGGAGCAACTAATGAAAAACTGTTTTTT. Translated: CASSPPGATNEKLFF.

The chain carries TRBV18 and TRBJ1-1; no definite D call. V lost 2 bases and J 8 bases, leaving 9 bases between the germline ends. The V gene's germline CDR1 is KGHSH and CDR2 LQKENI. The CDR3 extends over 12 amino acids. CDR3 in DNA: TGTGCCAGCTCACCAGGGCTACGCGAAGCTTTCTTT. Its protein product is CASSPGLREAFF.

The V call is TRBV6-5, the J call TRBJ2-1, with D hard to call. V lost 5 bases, J lost 8 bases, and 7 bases lay in between. Per the germline V gene, CDR1 is MNHEY and CDR2 is SVGAGI. The CDR3 is made up of 11 amino acids. CDR3 sequence (DNA): TGTGCCAGCAGTACCGCGGATGAGCAGTTCTTC. Translating it yields CASSTADEQFF.